This T cell receptor beta chain stems from a study of vaccination and CD4 T cells after COVID-19. This clonotype was seen a few times. What it recognizes is unknown. Treatment described: roughly ten-day PBMC culture with coronavirus spike peptide pools or control peptides (ViraFEST assay). With the Oncomine TCR Beta short-read assay, DNA from cultured CD4+ T cells was sequenced. MiXCR, run by TCRdb on the PCR reads, gives a single entry per CDR3 protein. The sample has some 15,000 distinct CDR3 sequences, 70% seen once; the top ten hold around 15%. Trimming pared 6 bases from V and 0 bases from J, leaving 7 bases between. The V gene's germline CDR1 is MDHEN and CDR2 SYDVKM. CDR3 length equals 13 residues.

The J gene is TRBJ2-3, the V gene TRBV28, with a tentative D call TRBD2 (5 bases). The source material was CD4+ T cells from blood, cultured in vitro. This TCR was recovered from a human donor who had recovered from COVID-19. In nucleotides, the CDR3 is TGTGCCAGCAGCGAGGGTAGCACAGATACGCAGTATTTT. It is translated as CASSEGSTDTQYF. The full variable domain, with the rest looked up from reference TRBV28 and TRBJ2-3, is DVKVTQSSRYLVKRTGEKVFLECVQDMDHENMFWYRQDPGLGLRLIYFSYDVKMKEKGDIPEGYSVSREKKERFSLILESASTNQTSMYLCASSEGSTDTQYFGPGTRLTVL.